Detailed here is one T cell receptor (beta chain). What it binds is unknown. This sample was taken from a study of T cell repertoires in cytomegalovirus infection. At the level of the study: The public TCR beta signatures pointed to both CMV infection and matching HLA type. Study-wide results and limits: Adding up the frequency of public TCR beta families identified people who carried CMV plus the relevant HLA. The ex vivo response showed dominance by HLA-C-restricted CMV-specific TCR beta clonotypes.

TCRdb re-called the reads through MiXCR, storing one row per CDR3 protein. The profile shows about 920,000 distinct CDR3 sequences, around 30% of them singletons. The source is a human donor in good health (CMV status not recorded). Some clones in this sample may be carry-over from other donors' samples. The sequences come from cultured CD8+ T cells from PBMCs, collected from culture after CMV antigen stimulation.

The CDR3 bases are TGTGCCAGCAGCCGAAGTGGCACCTTCTCAGGGCCCTCTTTCTTT. It translates to CASSRSGTFSGPSFF. The chain recombines TRBV28 with TRBJ1-1, with D maybe TRBD1 (5 bases). The CDR3 sequence is 15 residues long. Germline V gene data show CDR1 as MDHEN and CDR2 as SYDVKM. The V end was cut by 6 bases, the J end by 12 bases, with 26 bases between.